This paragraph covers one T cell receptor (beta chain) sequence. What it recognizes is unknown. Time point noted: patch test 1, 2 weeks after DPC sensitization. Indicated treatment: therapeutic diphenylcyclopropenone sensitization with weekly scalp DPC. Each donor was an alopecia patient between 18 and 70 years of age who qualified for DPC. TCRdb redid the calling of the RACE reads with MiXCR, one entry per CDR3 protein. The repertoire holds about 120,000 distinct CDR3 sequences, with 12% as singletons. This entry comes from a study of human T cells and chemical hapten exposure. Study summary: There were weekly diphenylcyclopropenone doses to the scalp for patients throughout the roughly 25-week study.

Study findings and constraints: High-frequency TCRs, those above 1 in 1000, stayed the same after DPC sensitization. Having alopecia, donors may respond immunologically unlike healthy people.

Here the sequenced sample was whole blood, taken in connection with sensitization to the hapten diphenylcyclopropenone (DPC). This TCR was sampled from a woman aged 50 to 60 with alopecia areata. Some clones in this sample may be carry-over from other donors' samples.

CDR3 DNA sequence: TGCGCCAGCAGCCACGGGAGGGGGCAGAGCTACAATGAGCAGTTCTTC. Amino acids: CASSHGRGQSYNEQFF. The rearrangement links TRBV5-1 to TRBJ2-1; D might be TRBD2 (8 bases). The V and J ends lost 4 bases and 3 bases respectively, with 17 bases between them. Germline V gives CDR1 SGHRS, CDR2 YFSETQ. This CDR3 has 16 residues. The whole variable domain, filled in from reference TRBV5-1 and TRBJ2-1, reads KAGVTQTPRYLIKTRGQQVTLSCSPISGHRSVSWYQQTPGQGLQFLFEYFSETQRNKGNFPGRFSGRQFSNSRSEMNVSTLELGDSALYLCASSHGRGQSYNEQFFGPGTRLTVL.